This TCR beta chain is drawn from a study of tumour-infiltrating T cells in Burkitt lymphoma. Points from the study as a whole: Public clonotypes, several, appeared across numerous Burkitt lymphoma patients.

Only in-frame clones appear in the TCRdb table, and some are missing; sequencing was by immunoSEQ multiplex PCR. The sample contains 6,600 or so clones, over 75% of which appear only once. In regard to this clone: The antigen is not known.

The CDR3 runs 14 residues. In germline, CDR1 is MGHRA, CDR2 YSYEKL. The V end lost 4 bases, the J end lost 5 bases, and 13 bases lay between the germline ends. This TCR came from a human donor with Burkitt lymphoma. Sequences were obtained from tumor tissue. This sequence joins TRBV4-1 and TRBJ2-3; no definite D call. CDR3: CASSLIGSEDTQYF. In nucleotides, the CDR3 is TGCGCCAGCAGCCTTATCGGGTCCGAAGATACGCAGTATTTT.